Following are 32 T cell receptor beta chains from one sample sequenced in a study of control samples from healthy donors and cancer patients. Repertoires were generated with immunoSEQ multiplex PCR, while TCRdb's copy carries only in-frame clones and drops some. The data contain 65,000 to 80,000 clones, 89% of them singletons. The sequenced material came from PBMCs. The receptors originated from a woman aged 50 to 60 with colorectal cancer.

The V and J genes are TRBV11-3 and TRBJ2-3; perhaps TRBD2 as D (6 bases). CDR1 and CDR2 (germline): SGHNT, YENEEA. V lost 5 bases, J lost 2 bases, and 17 bases lay in between. The CDR3 is 16 amino acids. CDR3 bases: TGTGCCAGCAGCGAGACAACGGCGGGGTACACAGATACGCAGTATTTT. Its translation: CASSETTAGYTDTQYF.

In the case of this clone: The identical CDR3 is also encoded by other nucleotide sequences in the sample. The chain employs TRBV4-1 and TRBJ2-2; 8 bases align to TRBD2. This CDR3 spans 15 amino acids. Germline loops: CDR1 MGHRA, CDR2 YSYEKL. The V and J ends lost 1 base and 4 bases, in that order; junction bases with no gene match: 2. Here the CDR3 DNA reads TGCGCCAGCAGCCAAGCACGGGGGGGCACCGGGGAGCTGTTTTTT. Translating gives CASSQARGGTGELFF.

The chain joins TRBV10-3 to TRBJ2-2; 9 bases agree with TRBD1. The length of the CDR3 is 15 residues. Germline loops: CDR1 ENHRY, CDR2 SYGVKD. Trimming removed 6 bases from V and 1 base from J; junction bases left unmatched: 3. As DNA, the CDR3 is TGTGCCATCAGAATGGACAGGGGGAACACCGGGGAGCTGTTTTTT. Amino acids: CAIRMDRGNTGELFF.

This clone is a singleton in its sample. This rearrangement joins TRBV7-2 to TRBJ1-1, with D unresolved. Trimming removed 5 bases from V and 4 bases from J, with 14 bases in between. This CDR3 comprises 14 residues. Germline values: CDR1 SGHTA, CDR2 FQGNSA. Written as DNA, the CDR3 is TGTGCCAGCAGCCCCTATACGGGTTCCACTGAAGCTTTCTTT. As protein: CASSPYTGSTEAFF.

The rearrangement uses TRBV19 and TRBJ2-1, with TRBD2 matching over 7 bases. Germline V CDR1 and CDR2: LNHDA, SQIVND (reference sequence). The CDR3 length is 14 residues. Germline trimming cut 3 bases from V and 7 bases from J; bases unmatched to any gene: 6. CDR3: CASSIGGTRNEQFF. As DNA, the CDR3 is TGTGCCAGTAGTATCGGGGGGACCAGAAATGAGCAGTTCTTC.

The rearrangement links TRBV30 to TRBJ2-3; TRBD1 might be the D (5 bases). Germline V gene lookup returns CDR1 GTSNPN and CDR2 SVGIG (reference sequence). The CDR3 has 14 amino acids. V was shortened by 0 bases and J by 6 bases, with 13 bases between the two germline ends. As DNA, the CDR3 is TGTGCCTGGAGTGTAACAGGTCTGGTGGATACGCAGTATTTT. Translated: CAWSVTGLVDTQYF.

The J gene is TRBJ1-2, the V gene TRBV3-1 (or the pseudogene TRBV3-2); no definite D call. The CDR3 contains 14 residues. Between the trimmed V and J ends, which lost 0 bases and 4 bases, there was a span of 9 bases. The germline V gene has CDR1 LGHDT and CDR2 YNNKEL (reference sequence). The CDR3, as DNA: TGTGCCAGCAGCCAAGACCTACGGGGCTATGGCTACACCTTC. The encoded protein is CASSQDLRGYGYTF.

The chain is built from TRBV4-3 and TRBJ1-2; D unresolved. The CDR3 is 12 amino acids. V lost 2 bases, J lost 2 bases, and 3 bases lay in between. Germline lookup yields CDR1 LGHNA and CDR2 YSLEER. This CDR3 is CASSQINYGYTF. The CDR3 bases are TGCGCCAGCAGCCAAATCAACTATGGCTACACCTTC.

The CDR3 bases are TGTGCCAGCAGTGAAGTAGGGATTGGGCGGGGCACAGATACGCAGTATTTT. Its protein product is CASSEVGIGRGTDTQYF. V usage is TRBV6-1 and J usage is TRBJ2-3, with D possibly TRBD2 on 5 matching bases. In germline, CDR1 is MNHNS, CDR2 SASEGT. The CDR3 covers 17 residues. Between the trimmed V and J ends, which lost 1 base and 1 base, there was a span of 15 bases.

The chain uses TRBV5-4 and TRBJ2-1; D unresolved. With 5 bases removed from V and 3 bases from J, the gap between germline ends came to 3 bases. Germline CDR1 reads SGHNT; CDR2 reads YYREEE (reference sequence). This CDR3 has 11 residues. The CDR3 sequence: CASSSYNEQFF. CDR3 DNA sequence: TGTGCCAGCAGTAGCTACAATGAGCAGTTCTTC.

V gene TRBV6-5 combines with J gene TRBJ2-6; D is unclear. The CDR3 contains 13 residues. Per germline, CDR1 MNHEY and CDR2 SVGAGI. V was clipped by 8 bases and J by 4 bases, with 9 bases between them. The CDR3 loop reads CASRAPGANVLTF. CDR3 in DNA: TGTGCCAGCCGGGCTCCCGGGGCCAACGTCCTGACTTTC.

V and J are TRBV7-3 and TRBJ2-3; 10 bases are a match to TRBD2. The CDR3 contains 15 residues. Unmatched junction bases numbered 4, after V lost 5 bases and J lost 2 bases. CDR1 is SGHTA and CDR2 is FQGTGA in the germline V gene. CDR3: CASSPTSGATDTQYF. The CDR3 nucleotides read TGTGCCAGCAGCCCCACTAGCGGGGCCACAGATACGCAGTATTTT.

The rearrangement links TRBV6-1 to TRBJ2-7; 9 bases align to TRBD1. Germline assignment: CDR1 MNHNS and CDR2 SASEGT. The CDR3 extends over 16 amino acids. V was clipped by 3 bases and J by 9 bases; unmatched bases: 15. The CDR3 loop is CASSDEAMRTGDWQYV. CDR3 sequence (DNA): TGTGCCAGCAGTGACGAAGCGATGAGGACAGGGGATTGGCAGTACGTC.

This clone was picked up one time. The chain links TRBV7-3 to TRBJ1-1, with TRBD1 matching over 8 bases. J lost 7 bases, V lost 4 bases, and 5 bases had no gene match. The CDR3 consists of 13 residues. Per germline, CDR1 SGHTA and CDR2 FQGTGA. The CDR3 DNA is TGTGCCAGCAGCTCCGACAGGGGAGGTGAAGCTTTCTTT. Amino acid sequence: CASSSDRGGEAFF.

The genes are TRBV5-1 and TRBJ2-1; D might be TRBD2 (6 bases). CDR1 and CDR2 (germline): SGHRS, YFSETQ. The CDR3 extends over 15 amino acids. Trimming removed 10 bases from V and 0 bases from J, with 17 bases in between. The CDR3 bases are TGCGCCTCCGGGGGAGGCGCCCACTCCTACAATGAGCAGTTCTTC. Protein: CASGGGAHSYNEQFF.

The V call is TRBV7-2, the J call TRBJ2-1, with 10 bases fitting TRBD2. The CDR3 extends over 16 amino acids. V shed 0 bases, J shed 7 bases, and the junction held 6 bases outside the gene matches. The germline CDR1 and CDR2 sequences are SGHTA and FQGNSA. CDR3: CASSLARLAGSNEQFF. In DNA, the CDR3 is TGTGCCAGCAGCTTAGCGAGACTAGCGGGTTCTAATGAGCAGTTCTTC.

V usage is TRBV5-6 and J usage is TRBJ1-4, with D possibly TRBD1 on 5 matching bases. The CDR3 has 13 amino acids. Germline V gene lookup returns CDR1 SGHDT and CDR2 YYEEEE. Trimming pared 1 base from V and 7 bases from J, leaving 8 bases between. The CDR3 loop is CASSLYGAEKLFF. The DNA of the CDR3 is TGTGCCAGCAGCTTGTATGGGGCTGAAAAACTGTTTTTT.

DNA of the CDR3: TGTGCCAGCAGTTTATTGGGGGGCACTGAAGCTTTCTTT. It specifies CASSLLGGTEAFF. The chain combines TRBV27 with TRBJ1-1, with D tentatively TRBD1 (5 bases). CDR1 is MNHEY, CDR2 SMNVEV, per germline (reference sequence). The CDR3 spans 13 residues. The ends were cut back, 1 base at V and 4 bases at J, with 7 bases in the middle.

This clone came up once. The chain links TRBV18 to TRBJ2-1, with 8 bases that match TRBD2. The trim removed 3 bases at V and 6 bases at J, leaving 7 bases unmatched. The CDR3 covers 15 residues. Germline CDR1 and CDR2: KGHSH and LQKENI. The chain's CDR3 is CASSPSGTRVNEQFF. The CDR3 bases are TGTGCCAGCTCACCTTCCGGGACTAGAGTCAATGAGCAGTTCTTC.

A single count supports this clone. The chain has TRBV28 and TRBJ1-2; D gene uncertain. Germline CDR1 reads MDHEN; CDR2 reads SYDVKM. CDR3 length equals 11 residues. V was cut by 3 bases and J by 7 bases, with 6 bases left in between. Written as DNA, the CDR3 is TGTGCCAGCAGTTTTTTCGGTGGCTACACCTTC. Translated, it gives CASSFFGGYTF.

This clone was observed once. The chain uses TRBV19 and TRBJ2-5, with 7 bases identical to TRBD1. V was clipped by 4 bases and J by 0 bases; unmatched bases: 2. The CDR3 length is 14 residues. The germline V gene encodes CDR1 LNHDA and CDR2 SQIVND (reference sequence). The CDR3, as DNA: TGTGCCAGTAGTACGGGACAGCACCAAGAGACCCAGTACTTC. Its protein product is CASSTGQHQETQYF. Using reference TRBV19 and TRBJ2-5 for the parts outside the CDR3, the full variable domain is DGGITQSPKYLFRKEGQNVTLSCEQNLNHDAMYWYRQDPGQGLRLIYYSQIVNDFQKGDIAEGYSVSREKKESFPLTVTSAQKNPTAFYLCASSTGQHQETQYFGPGTRLLVL.

This sequence joins TRBV7-8 and TRBJ1-4; 7 positions agree with TRBD1. Germline V lookup: CDR1 SGHVS, CDR2 FQNEAQ. Trimming removed 7 bases from V and 1 base from J; junction bases left unmatched: 9. The CDR3 length is 16 residues. CDR3 protein: CASTRGVLRTNEKLFF. CDR3 bases: TGTGCCAGCACCAGGGGGGTACTCAGAACTAATGAAAAACTGTTTTTT.

A single count supports this clone. The gene calls are TRBV3-1 (or the pseudogene TRBV3-2) and TRBJ1-2; D may be TRBD1 (5 bases). The CDR3 spans 13 residues. Germline-derived CDR1 and CDR2 are LGHDT and YNNKEL (reference sequence). The ends were cut back, 6 bases at V and 2 bases at J, with 10 bases in the middle. The CDR3 nucleotides read TGTGCCAGCAGTCCACAGGAGAACTATGGCTACACCTTC. Its translation: CASSPQENYGYTF.

The chain uses TRBV27 and TRBJ2-7, with D perhaps matching TRBD1 (6 bases). The CDR3 totals 13 residues. Trimming left V 2 bases short and J 4 bases short, with 9 bases between. Germline V CDR1 and CDR2: MNHEY, SMNVEV (reference sequence). The CDR3 sequence: CASSLLQGYEQYV. The CDR3 DNA sequence: TGTGCCAGCAGTTTACTACAGGGTTACGAGCAGTACGTC.

This chain joins TRBV4-1 and TRBJ1-2; maybe TRBD1 (6 bases). Germline V gene sequence: CDR1 MGHRA, CDR2 YSYEKL. V lost 2 bases, J lost 4 bases, and 11 bases lay in between. The CDR3 extends over 14 amino acids. As DNA, the CDR3 is TGCGCCAGCAGCCAACCCACAGGGACCTATGGCTACACCTTC. Translation: CASSQPTGTYGYTF.

J is TRBJ1-2 and V is TRBV19, with D unresolved. The CDR3 length is 15 residues. Between the trimmed V and J ends, which lost 5 bases and 4 bases, there was a span of 17 bases. Germline CDR1 reads LNHDA; CDR2 reads SQIVND (reference sequence). CDR3 DNA sequence: TGTGCCAGTAGTTCAGGCTCGACGGAAATCTATGGCTACACCTTC. Translated: CASSSGSTEIYGYTF.

The V call is TRBV7-6, the J call TRBJ2-3; no clear D gene. V was pared by 1 base and J by 0 bases, with 5 bases between. The germline gives CDR1 SGHVS, CDR2 FNYEAQ. The CDR3 has 14 amino acids. In nucleotides, the CDR3 is TGTGCCAGCAGCTTAGGGGTGAGCACAGATACGCAGTATTTT. Translation gives CASSLGVSTDTQYF. Full variable domain (missing parts from reference TRBV7-6 and TRBJ2-3): GAGVSQSPRYKVTKRGQDVALRCDPISGHVSLYWYRQALGQGPEFLTYFNYEAQQDKSGLPNDRFSAERPEGSISTLTIQRTEQRDSAMYRCASSLGVSTDTQYFGPGTRLTVL.

In regard to this clone: This CDR3 is missing its conserved last phenylalanine or tryptophan, likely due to a read error. The limits of the CDR3 on the DNA are not certain, so only TCRdb's listed CDR3 is given. The chain recombines TRBV12-3 or TRBV12-4 with TRBJ2-7; the table's D call, TRBD1, was not checked against the DNA. The CDR3 numbers 12 amino acids, ends counted. The CDR3 reads CASSTSGTGVIL.

The chain recombines TRBV27 with TRBJ2-1, with 8 bases matching TRBD1. Germline V gene data show CDR1 as MNHEY and CDR2 as SMNVEV (reference sequence). V gave up 1 base and J gave up 6 bases; unmatched junction bases: 5. CDR3 length: 15 residues. The CDR3 DNA reads as TGTGCCAGCAGTTTATGGCAGGGGGCTGCCAATGAGCAGTTCTTC. Encoded protein: CASSLWQGAANEQFF.

With regard to this clone: The identical CDR3 is also encoded by other nucleotide sequences in the sample. The CDR3 region has the DNA TGTGCCAGCAGCCAAGAAGAGGGAACTGAAGCTTTCTTT. The encoded protein is CASSQEEGTEAFF. The chain couples TRBV3-1 (or the pseudogene TRBV3-2) to TRBJ1-1; no clear D. Trimming cost V 0 bases and J 5 bases, with 7 bases left between them. Germline V lookup: CDR1 LGHDT, CDR2 YNNKEL (reference sequence). The CDR3 extends over 13 amino acids.

This chain links TRBV7-2 with TRBJ1-2; the D gene is possibly TRBD1 (6 bases). V shed 2 bases and J shed 6 bases, with 13 bases lying between them. CDR1 is SGHTA and CDR2 is FQGNSA in the germline V gene. CDR3 length: 14 amino acids. Written as DNA, the CDR3 is TGTGCCAGCAGCTTAATGCAGGGGACGGATGGCTACACCTTC. It is translated as CASSLMQGTDGYTF.

The rearrangement links TRBV2 to TRBJ2-2; 8 bases match TRBD1. This CDR3 region has 13 residues. Trimming at V came to 6 bases and at J to 6 bases, leaving 3 bases not matched to a gene. Germline V gives CDR1 SNHLY, CDR2 FYNNEI. CDR3 nucleotides: TGTGCCAGCAGGACAGGGGTGGCCGGGGAGCTGTTTTTT. It codes for CASRTGVAGELFF. The variable domain in full, with the rest retrieved from reference TRBV2 and TRBJ2-2, is EPEVTQTPSHQVTQMGQEVILRCVPISNHLYFYWYRQILGQKVEFLVSFYNNEISEKSEIFDDQFSVERPDGSNFTLKIRSTKLEDSAMYFCASRTGVAGELFFGEGSRLTVL.